This T cell receptor beta chain is from a study of blood T cells in healthy people across ages. Regarding the study as a whole: When set beside aged donors, long-lived donors presented more naive CD4+ cells and higher diversity. With naive T cell percentage, TCR beta diversity showed a strong correlation. Unsorted PBMC material precluded a definitive naive versus antigen-experienced comparison.

The CDR3 covers 12 residues. V was clipped by 3 bases and J by 12 bases; unmatched bases: 7. CDR1 is SGDLS and CDR2 is YYNGEE in the germline V gene. A second about 7 to 11 cycle PCR used barcoded and J-beta primers. Each CDR3 protein gets one entry after TCRdb re-called the 5' RACE reads with MiXCR. Of about 1.5 million distinct CDR3 sequences detected, 42% appear once; the ten largest clones hold 6.5% to 10%. Total RNA was extracted at no less than 5.5 micrograms per sample. For this clonotype: The target antigen is unknown.

The chain has TRBV9 and TRBJ2-3, with 7 bases fitting TRBD1. The sample was blood. The clonotype was recovered from a woman aged 18 to 35 in good health. The CDR3 DNA reads TGTGCCAGCAGCGGAGACAGGGACGGACAGTATTTT. Protein sequence: CASSGDRDGQYF.